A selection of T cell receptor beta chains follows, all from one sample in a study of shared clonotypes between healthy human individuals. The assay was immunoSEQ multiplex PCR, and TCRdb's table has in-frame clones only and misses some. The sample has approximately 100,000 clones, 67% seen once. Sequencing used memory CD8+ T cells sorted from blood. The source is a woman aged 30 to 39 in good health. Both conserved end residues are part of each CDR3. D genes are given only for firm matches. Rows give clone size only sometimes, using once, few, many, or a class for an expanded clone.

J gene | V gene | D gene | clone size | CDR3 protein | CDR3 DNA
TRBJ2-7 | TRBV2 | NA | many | CASEEGPIYEQYF | TGTGCCAGCGAAGAGGGACCAATCTACGAGCAGTACTTC
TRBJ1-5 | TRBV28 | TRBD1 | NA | CASSFGDRAGQPQHF | TGTGCCAGCAGTTTCGGGGACAGGGCCGGGCAGCCCCAGCATTTT
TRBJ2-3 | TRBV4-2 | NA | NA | CASSLLYLGGQLGDTQYF | TGTGCCAGCAGCCTACTGTATTTGGGCGGCCAACTCGGGGATACGCAGTATTTT
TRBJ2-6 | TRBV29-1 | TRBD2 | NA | CSVGLADLSNSGANVLTF | TGCAGCGTTGGACTAGCGGACTTATCTAACTCTGGGGCCAACGTCCTGACTTTC
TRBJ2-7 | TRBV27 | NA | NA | CASSLSGEGEQYF | TGTGCCAGCAGTTTATCGGGAGAAGGCGAGCAGTACTTC
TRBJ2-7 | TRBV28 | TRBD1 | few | CASSLPGQGGEQYF | TGTGCCAGCAGTCTACCGGGACAGGGGGGCGAGCAGTACTTC
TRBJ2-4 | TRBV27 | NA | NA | CASSLPQGEAKNIQYF | TGTGCCAGCAGTTTACCACAGGGTGAGGCCAAAAACATTCAGTACTTC
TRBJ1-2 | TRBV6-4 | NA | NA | CASSESGEANYGYTF | TGTGCCAGCAGTGAAAGCGGGGAAGCTAACTATGGCTACACCTTC
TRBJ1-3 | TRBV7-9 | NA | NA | CASSLVDAIYF | TGTGCCAGCAGCTTAGTGGACGCCATATATTTT
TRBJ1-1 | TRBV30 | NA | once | CAWSVGQELEAFF | TGTGCCTGGAGTGTAGGCCAGGAGCTTGAAGCTTTCTTT
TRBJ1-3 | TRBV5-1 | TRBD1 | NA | CASSPWTGLRNTIYF | TGCGCCAGCAGCCCGTGGACAGGGCTTCGAAACACCATATATTTT
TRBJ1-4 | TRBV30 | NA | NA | CASGRGANEKLFF | TGTGCCTCCGGTCGGGGGGCTAATGAAAAACTGTTTTTT
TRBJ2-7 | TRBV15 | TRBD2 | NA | CATSRGLAGAYEQYF | TGTGCCACCAGCAGGGGACTAGCGGGAGCCTACGAGCAGTACTTC
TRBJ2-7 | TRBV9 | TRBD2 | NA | CASSVEGLAGAYEQYF | TGTGCCAGCAGCGTAGAAGGGCTAGCGGGCGCCTACGAGCAGTACTTC
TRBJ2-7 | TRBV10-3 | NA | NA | CAISEGASESYEQYF | TGTGCCATCAGTGAGGGGGCTAGCGAGTCCTACGAGCAGTACTTC
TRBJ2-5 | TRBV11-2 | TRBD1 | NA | CASSWAEGTGGWETQYF | TGTGCCAGCAGCTGGGCCGAAGGGACAGGGGGTTGGGAGACCCAGTACTTC
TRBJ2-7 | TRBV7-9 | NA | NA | CASSPRGDEQYF | TGTGCCAGCAGCCCCCGAGGGGACGAGCAGTACTTC
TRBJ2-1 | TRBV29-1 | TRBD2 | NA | CSVPGTSGRSRQFF | TGCAGCGTTCCCGGGACTAGCGGGAGGTCTAGGCAGTTCTTC
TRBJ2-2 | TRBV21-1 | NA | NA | CASTGTDRTLTGELFF | TGTGCCAGCACTGGGACCGACCGGACCCTAACCGGGGAGCTGTTTTTT
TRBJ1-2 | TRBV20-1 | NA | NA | CSASRGDGYTF | TGCAGTGCTTCCCGGGGGGATGGCTACACCTTC
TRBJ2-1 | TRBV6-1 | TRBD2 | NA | CASSEEREAYNEQFF | TGTGCCAGCAGTGAAGAGCGGGAGGCCTACAATGAGCAGTTCTTC
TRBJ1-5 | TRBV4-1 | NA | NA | CASSQTRNSNQPQHF | TGCGCCAGCAGCCAGACAAGAAATAGCAATCAGCCCCAGCATTTT
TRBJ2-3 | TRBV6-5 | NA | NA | CASSYSSTDTQYF | TGTGCCAGCAGTTACTCCTCCACAGATACGCAGTATTTT
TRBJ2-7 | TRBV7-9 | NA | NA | CASSLAGTRNTEQYF | TGTGCCAGCAGCTTAGCCGGGACAAGGAATACCGAGCAGTACTTC
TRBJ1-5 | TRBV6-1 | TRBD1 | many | CASSEEQGGPQPQHF | TGTGCCAGCAGTGAGGAACAGGGGGGCCCTCAGCCCCAGCATTTT
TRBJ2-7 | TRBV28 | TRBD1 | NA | CASSLWWSTGAPLEQYF | TGTGCCAGCAGTTTGTGGTGGTCGACAGGGGCTCCTCTCGAGCAGTACTTC
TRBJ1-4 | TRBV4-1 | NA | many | CASSHIDSSDEKLFF | TGCGCCAGCAGCCACATTGACAGTTCAGACGAAAAACTGTTTTTT
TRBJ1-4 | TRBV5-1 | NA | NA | CASSFHYVATNEKLFF | TGCGCCAGCAGCTTTCACTATGTTGCAACTAATGAAAAACTGTTTTTT